This TCR beta chain was found in a study of shared clonotypes between healthy human individuals. The data were produced by immunoSEQ multiplex PCR, yet TCRdb's version contains in-frame clones alone and is incomplete. This sample has 2 million to 2.5 million clones, with 85% to 95% found just once. From germline, CDR1 is MNHNS and CDR2 SASEGT. The CDR3 runs 15 residues. V lost 2 bases and J 14 bases, leaving 19 bases between the germline ends. The specimen sequenced was naive CD4+ T cells sorted from blood. Regarding subset: CD45RA+ positively selected. The rearrangement links TRBV6-1 to TRBJ1-6; perhaps TRBD1 as D (5 bases). The sequence was collected from a man aged 18 to 29 in good health. CDR3: CASSESGPGVKTLHF. The DNA of the CDR3 is TGTGCCAGCAGTGAAAGTGGGCCGGGGGTAAAAACCCTCCACTTT.